Below, 26 T cell receptor beta chains from the same sample are listed, as sequenced in a study of CD8+ T cells in alopecia areata. Sequencing templates came from extracted RNA that was reverse transcribed into cDNA. Assay: immunoSEQ multiplex PCR; the TCRdb copy retains only in-frame clones and omits some. The sample contains around 160,000 clones, around 87% of which appear only once. Material: CD8+ T cells sorted from blood, obtained at week 0. All receptors come from a human donor with alopecia areata.

The chain joins TRBV29-1 to TRBJ2-7, with 9 bases matching TRBD1. This CDR3 region has 15 residues. V shed 5 bases, J shed 2 bases, and the junction held 10 bases outside the gene matches. Germline assignment: CDR1 SQVTM and CDR2 ANQGSEA. The CDR3 here is CSVLFVDRGTYEQYF. In DNA, the CDR3 is TGCAGCGTTCTCTTTGTGGACAGGGGAACCTACGAGCAGTACTTC.

The rearrangement uses TRBV7-6 and TRBJ2-2, with TRBD2 matching over 7 bases. V lost 10 bases to trimming and J lost 5 bases; unmatched junction nucleotides: 10. In germline, CDR1 is SGHVS, CDR2 FNYEAQ. The CDR3 length is 14 residues. CDR3 bases: TGTGCCACTGCGGTCCCGGGAGGTACCGGGGAGCTGTTTTTT. Its protein product is CATAVPGGTGELFF.

The rearrangement uses TRBV7-9 and TRBJ2-3; 7 bases agree with TRBD2. The ends lost 2 bases at V and 2 bases at J; junction bases unmatched: 7. Germline CDR1 is SEHNR and CDR2 is FQNEAQ (reference sequence). This CDR3 is built from 16 residues. CDR3 DNA: TGTGCCAGCAGCTTAATTCGGGGGGAAATCACAGATACGCAGTATTTT. Its translation: CASSLIRGEITDTQYF.

V usage is TRBV4-1 and J usage is TRBJ2-3; D gene ambiguous. Germline CDR1 and CDR2: MGHRA and YSYEKL. Trimming pared 0 bases from V and 0 bases from J, leaving 4 bases between. The CDR3 runs 14 residues. CDR3 residues: CASSQELSTDTQYF. CDR3 coding DNA: TGCGCCAGCAGCCAAGAGTTAAGCACAGATACGCAGTATTTT.

V and J are TRBV19 and TRBJ1-2; 8 bases are shared with TRBD1. After removal of 3 bases from V and 7 bases from J, the junction contained 7 bases not matched to a gene. Germline V CDR1 and CDR2: LNHDA, SQIVND (reference sequence). The CDR3 length is 14 residues. CDR3 region: CASSITTGDFGYTF. DNA of the CDR3: TGTGCCAGTAGTATTACGACAGGGGACTTTGGCTACACCTTC.

This chain connects TRBV30 to TRBJ2-5; D gene ambiguous. The CDR3 length is 14 residues. V lost 1 base to trimming and J lost 0 bases, with 9 bases between them. Germline V gives CDR1 GTSNPN, CDR2 SVGIG (reference sequence). The CDR3 DNA is TGTGCCTGGAGTGAATGGACGGACCAAGAGACCCAGTACTTC. It yields the protein CAWSEWTDQETQYF. Based on the CDR3 plus reference TRBV30 and TRBJ2-5, the full variable domain is SQTIHQWPATLVQPVGSPLSLECTVEGTSNPNLYWYRQAAGRGLQLLFYSVGIGQISSEVPQNLSASRPQDRQFILSSKKLLLSDSGFYLCAWSEWTDQETQYFGPGTRLLVL.

The chain combines TRBV6-1 with TRBJ2-1; 8 bases agree with TRBD2. Germline-derived CDR1 and CDR2 are MNHNS and SASEGT. The V gene end was trimmed by 8 bases and the J gene end by 2 bases; junction bases not matched to a gene: 8. The length of the CDR3 is 15 residues. DNA for the CDR3: TGTGCCAGCGGGGCCGGGGGGGACGCCTACAATGAGCAGTTCTTC. Amino acid sequence: CASGAGGDAYNEQFF.

This clone has a single count. This rearrangement joins TRBV5-1 to TRBJ2-5, with TRBD2 matching 7 bases. The CDR3 totals 16 residues. After removal of 0 bases from V and 4 bases from J, the junction contained 9 bases not matched to a gene. CDR1 SGHRS and CDR2 YFSETQ come from the germline V gene. The CDR3 bases are TGCGCCAGCAGCTTGGCAGCGCGGGAGATTCCAGAGACCCAGTACTTC. Its protein product is CASSLAAREIPETQYF.

This chain links TRBV19 with TRBJ2-1; 13 nucleotides line up with TRBD2. CDR1 and CDR2 from the germline V gene are LNHDA and SQIVND (reference sequence). With 6 bases clipped from V and 8 bases from J, the junction kept 4 bases outside the gene matches. This CDR3 is built from 14 residues. The CDR3 sequence is CASSGLAGADEQFF. The CDR3 nucleotides read TGTGCCAGTAGCGGACTAGCGGGAGCTGATGAGCAGTTCTTC. The full variable domain, its missing parts supplied by reference TRBV19 and TRBJ2-1, is DGGITQSPKYLFRKEGQNVTLSCEQNLNHDAMYWYRQDPGQGLRLIYYSQIVNDFQKGDIAEGYSVSREKKESFPLTVTSAQKNPTAFYLCASSGLAGADEQFFGPGTRLTVL.

This chain uses TRBV5-1 with TRBJ1-1; no clear D gene. The CDR3 runs 11 residues. From germline, CDR1 is SGHRS and CDR2 YFSETQ. Trimming took off 2 bases at V and 7 bases at J, with 6 bases between the two ends. This chain's CDR3 is CASSFQDEAFF. CDR3 sequence (DNA): TGCGCCAGCAGCTTTCAGGATGAAGCTTTCTTT.

On this clone itself: Distinct nucleotide sequences in the sample also encode this CDR3. The chain recombines TRBV5-4 with TRBJ2-7; 8 bases line up with TRBD1. CDR3 length: 14 amino acids. V shed 3 bases and J 1 base; nucleotides not matched to a gene: 3. Germline V gene sequence: CDR1 SGHNT, CDR2 YYREEE (reference sequence). Here the CDR3 reads CASSSGTGSYEQYF. As DNA, the CDR3 is TGTGCCAGCAGCTCGGGGACAGGTTCCTACGAGCAGTACTTC. Full variable domain (rest looked up from reference TRBV5-4 and TRBJ2-7): ETGVTQSPTHLIKTRGQQVTLRCSSQSGHNTVSWYQQALGQGPQFIFQYYREEENGRGNFPPRFSGLQFPNYSSELNVNALELDDSALYLCASSSGTGSYEQYFGPGTRLTVT.

This clone was counted once. This chain uses TRBV12-5 with TRBJ2-7; no definite D call. The V gene's germline CDR1 is LGHNT and CDR2 FRNRAP. The CDR3 sequence is 13 residues long. V was trimmed by 5 bases and J by 2 bases, leaving 10 bases between them. The DNA for the CDR3 is TGTGCTAGTGGTCAGGCCGCCGCCTACGAGCAGTACTTC. Amino acid sequence: CASGQAAAYEQYF.

V usage is TRBV7-9 and J usage is TRBJ2-1, with no clear D. Trimming stripped 3 bases from V and 6 bases from J, with 9 bases between. CDR1 is SEHNR and CDR2 is FQNEAQ in the germline V gene (reference sequence). This CDR3 has 13 amino acids. The chain's CDR3 is CASSFLFVNEQFF. CDR3 sequence (DNA): TGTGCCAGCAGCTTTCTCTTTGTCAATGAGCAGTTCTTC. Full variable domain (missing parts from reference TRBV7-9 and TRBJ2-1): DTGVSQNPRHKITKRGQNVTFRCDPISEHNRLYWYRQTLGQGPEFLTYFQNEAQLEKSRLLSDRFSAERPKGSFSTLEIQRTEQGDSAMYLCASSFLFVNEQFFGPGTRLTVL.

This clone was found once. The V gene is TRBV7-9, the J gene TRBJ2-1; 10 nucleotides line up with TRBD2. The V segment lost 5 bases and the J segment 3 bases; nucleotides outside the gene matches: 7. Germline V gene data show CDR1 as SEHNR and CDR2 as FQNEAQ (reference sequence). This CDR3 spans 16 amino acids. Here the CDR3 reads CASSLGLASNYNEQFF. CDR3 coding DNA: TGTGCCAGCAGCCTGGGACTAGCGAGTAACTACAATGAGCAGTTCTTC.

The gene calls are TRBV9 and TRBJ2-7; possibly TRBD1 for D (6 bases). The germline V gene has CDR1 SGDLS and CDR2 YYNGEE. Trimming left V 0 bases short and J 3 bases short, with 10 bases between. The CDR3 has 14 residues. The DNA of the CDR3 is TGTGCCAGCAGCGTAGGGATAGGGGGCTACGAGCAGTACTTC. Translated, it gives CASSVGIGGYEQYF.

The chain joins TRBV27 to TRBJ2-5; weak D call: TRBD2 (5 bases). Trimming took off 8 bases at V and 3 bases at J, with 13 bases between the two ends. The germline gives CDR1 MNHEY, CDR2 SMNVEV (reference sequence). The CDR3 runs 13 residues. CDR3 sequence: CASGLLGEETQYF. CDR3 sequence (DNA): TGTGCCAGCGGACTTTTGGGAGAAGAGACCCAGTACTTC.

J is TRBJ2-2 and V is TRBV7-9, with unresolved D. This CDR3 region has 14 residues. The V gene lost 8 bases and the J gene lost 5 bases, with 15 bases spanning the gap. Per the germline V gene, CDR1 is SEHNR and CDR2 is FQNEAQ (reference sequence). CDR3 coding DNA: TGTGCCAGCTCTGGTGATGGGGTGACCGGGGAGCTGTTTTTT. Translated: CASSGDGVTGELFF.

This chain uses TRBV2 with TRBJ1-1; D call uncertain. CDR3 size: 14 residues. CDR1 is SNHLY and CDR2 is FYNNEI in the germline V gene. The germline V and J ends were trimmed by 1 base and 1 base, with 7 bases remaining between them. CDR3 residues: CASSEEGPNTEAFF. CDR3 coding DNA: TGTGCCAGCAGTGAAGAGGGCCCGAACACTGAAGCTTTCTTT.

The V gene is TRBV5-4, the J gene TRBJ1-1, with 7 bases that match TRBD1. Germline V gene sequence: CDR1 SGHNT, CDR2 YYREEE (reference sequence). J lost 7 bases, V lost 4 bases, and 7 bases had no gene match. CDR3 length: 13 residues. This chain's CDR3 is CASSDAGGLEAFF. The CDR3 coding sequence is TGTGCCAGCAGCGACGCAGGGGGTCTTGAAGCTTTCTTT.

The rearrangement uses TRBV9 and TRBJ2-3; TRBD2 matches 7 bases. Germline V lookup: CDR1 SGDLS, CDR2 YYNGEE. CDR3 length equals 13 residues. V was clipped by 5 bases and J by 5 bases; unmatched bases: 5. Here the CDR3 reads CASSGTNVDTQYF. In nucleotides, the CDR3 is TGTGCCAGCAGTGGGACTAACGTAGATACGCAGTATTTT. The whole variable domain, filled in from reference TRBV9 and TRBJ2-3, reads DSGVTQTPKHLITATGQRVTLRCSPRSGDLSVYWYQQSLDQGLQFLIQYYNGEERAKGNILERFSAQQFPDLHSELNLSSLELGDSALYFCASSGTNVDTQYFGPGTRLTVL.

The rearrangement uses TRBV7-2 and TRBJ2-1; TRBD2 agrees at 10 bases. Germline V lookup: CDR1 SGHTA, CDR2 FQGNSA. With V trimmed by 0 bases and J by 6 bases, 8 bases remained unmatched. The CDR3 is made up of 17 amino acids. The CDR3 DNA reads as TGTGCCAGCAGCTTAGCGATCGGTAGCGGGGGGCTCAATGAGCAGTTCTTC. As protein: CASSLAIGSGGLNEQFF.

The chain links TRBV29-1 to TRBJ2-1; 7 bases align to TRBD2. V shed 4 bases, J shed 6 bases, and the junction held 12 bases outside the gene matches. This CDR3 has 15 amino acids. Germline CDR1 and CDR2: SQVTM and ANQGSEA. This CDR3 is CSVVFLAENINEQFF. In DNA form, the CDR3 reads TGCAGCGTTGTCTTTCTAGCGGAGAACATCAATGAGCAGTTCTTC.

This clone was seen a single time. The chain has TRBV7-8 and TRBJ2-3, with 7 positions matching TRBD2. Germline loops: CDR1 SGHVS, CDR2 FQNEAQ. The CDR3 covers 17 residues. J lost 0 bases, V lost 2 bases, and 8 bases had no gene match. The CDR3 region is CASSLPASGYSTDTQYF. CDR3 nucleotide sequence: TGTGCCAGCAGCTTACCGGCTAGCGGTTATAGCACAGATACGCAGTATTTT.

CDR3 in amino acids: CAWRGDRGDQPQHF. CDR3 DNA: TGTGCCTGGAGGGGGGACAGGGGCGATCAGCCCCAGCATTTT. The chain links TRBV30 to TRBJ1-5; 10 bases are a match to TRBD1. From germline, CDR1 is GTSNPN and CDR2 SVGIG (reference sequence). The CDR3 is 14 amino acids. V lost 3 bases, J lost 5 bases, and 4 bases stayed unmatched.

The chain is built from TRBV6-5 and TRBJ2-5, with 7 bases that match TRBD1. This CDR3 comprises 15 residues. Per germline, CDR1 MNHEY and CDR2 SVGAGI. The V segment lost 5 bases and the J segment 4 bases; nucleotides outside the gene matches: 10. In nucleotides, the CDR3 is TGTGCCAGCAGTCAAACCGGGACAGAAGGAGAGACCCAGTACTTC. Its translation is CASSQTGTEGETQYF.

The CDR3 loop is CASSPGTSGTDTQYF. In nucleotides, the CDR3 is TGTGCCAGCTCCCCCGGGACTAGCGGCACAGATACGCAGTATTTT. The rearrangement uses TRBV6-6 and TRBJ2-3; 10 bases match TRBD2. The V gene's germline CDR1 is MNHNY and CDR2 SVGAGI (reference sequence). With 8 bases clipped from V and 1 base from J, the junction kept 6 bases outside the gene matches. This CDR3 is 15 amino acids long.